The rows below give T cell receptor beta chains drawn from one sample of a study of blood T cell repertoires in COVID-19. Sequenced by immunoSEQ multiplex PCR; TCRdb stores in-frame clones only, minus some. The sample consists of fewer than 400,000 clones, around 85% of them appearing once. The sequenced sample consisted of peripheral blood. The receptors here all came from a woman in her late teens or twenties with acute or convalescent COVID-19. Each CDR3 is given with its conserved first and last residue. A D gene is named only where the DNA matches it firmly. Size is stated for part of the rows, as once, few or many counts, or as a class when the clone is expanded.

CDR3 DNA | CDR3 protein | D gene | clone size | J gene | V gene
TGTGCCAGCAGCGTAGACGCTAGCTCCGGGGAGCTGTTTTTT | CASSVDASSGELFF | . | . | TRBJ2-2 | TRBV9
TGTGCCAGCAGTTACTCTCTGGCCTCCCAAAACAGACTGTTTTTT | CASSYSLASQNRLFF | . | . | TRBJ1-4 | TRBV6-6
TGTGCCAGCAGCCAAGATATCAGACAGAACACTGAAGCTTTCTTT | CASSQDIRQNTEAFF | . | . | TRBJ1-1 | TRBV14
TGTGCCAGCAGCCCATGGACAGGGGGCCAGGTTAACACTGAAGCTTTCTTT | CASSPWTGGQVNTEAFF | TRBD1 | . | TRBJ1-1 | TRBV5-4
TGTGCCAGCACCCCCCCGCGGGGTAGCGGTGGGGATGAGACCCAGTACTTC | CASTPPRGSGGDETQYF | . | . | TRBJ2-5 | TRBV5-8
TGTGCCAGCGGAGGCACAGATACGCAGTATTTT | CASGGTDTQYF | . | . | TRBJ2-3 | TRBV28
TGTGCCAGCAGCCTGACAGGGCCCACCTACGAGCAGTACTTC | CASSLTGPTYEQYF | TRBD1 | . | TRBJ2-7 | TRBV2
TGCAGTGCTTCTAAAACAGCTGAAGCTTTCTTT | CSASKTAEAFF | . | . | TRBJ1-1 | TRBV20-1
TGTGCCAGCAGCTTAGGTCGTCAAGAGACCCAGTACTTC | CASSLGRQETQYF | . | . | TRBJ2-5 | TRBV7-2
TGTGCCAGCAGCTCGGCCGGCGGCGTCGACACCGGGGAGCTGTTTTTT | CASSSAGGVDTGELFF | . | . | TRBJ2-2 | TRBV5-4
TGTGCCAGCAGCTCCCCCGGTCAGGCCTATGGCTACACCTTC | CASSSPGQAYGYTF | . | . | TRBJ1-2 | TRBV11-3
TGTGCCACCAGGGGTTTGTCGACAGGGTTATACTACACCTTC | CATRGLSTGLYYTF | TRBD1 | . | TRBJ1-2 | TRBV15
TGTGCCAGCAGCCAGACTAGCGGGGGAGATACGCAGTATTTT | CASSQTSGGDTQYF | TRBD2 | . | TRBJ2-3 | TRBV3-1/TRBV3-2
TGTGCCAGCAGCCGGCGGGGTGGTAATTCACCCCTCCACTTT | CASSRRGGNSPLHF | . | many | TRBJ1-6 | TRBV2
TGTGCCAGCAGTTACGTGGGCCCGGGGACTGAAGCTTTCTTT | CASSYVGPGTEAFF | . | once | TRBJ1-1 | TRBV6-5
TGTGCCAGCAGCTTAGATCTAGGACAGGGCGGAACAGATACGCAGTATTTT | CASSLDLGQGGTDTQYF | TRBD1 | . | TRBJ2-3 | TRBV11-2